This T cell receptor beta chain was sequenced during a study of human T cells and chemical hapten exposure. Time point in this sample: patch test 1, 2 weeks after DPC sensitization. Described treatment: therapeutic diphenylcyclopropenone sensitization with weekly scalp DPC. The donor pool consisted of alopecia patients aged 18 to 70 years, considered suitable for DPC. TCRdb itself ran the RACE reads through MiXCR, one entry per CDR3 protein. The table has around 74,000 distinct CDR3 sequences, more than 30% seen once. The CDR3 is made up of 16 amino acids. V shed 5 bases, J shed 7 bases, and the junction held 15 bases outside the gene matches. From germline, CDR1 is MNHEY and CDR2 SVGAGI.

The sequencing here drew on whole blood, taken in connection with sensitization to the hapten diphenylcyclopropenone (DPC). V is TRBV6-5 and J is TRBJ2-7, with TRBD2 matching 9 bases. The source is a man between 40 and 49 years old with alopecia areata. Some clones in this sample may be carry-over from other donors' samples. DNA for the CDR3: TGTGCCAGCAGTGTCACGAGGCTAGCGGGACTACGAGAGCAGTACTTC. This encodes CASSVTRLAGLREQYF.